Shown below are 27 T cell receptor beta chains from a single sample sequenced in a study of T cell repertoires in cytomegalovirus infection. TCRdb used MiXCR to reprocess the reads, holding one entry per CDR3 protein. The sample contains more than 650,000 distinct CDR3 sequences, less than 40% of which appear only once. The sample comprised PBMCs. The receptors were gathered from a human donor in good health (CMV status not recorded). Some clones in this sample may be carry-over from other donors' samples.

This chain uses TRBV27 with TRBJ2-2; weak D call: TRBD2 (5 bases). The germline CDR1 and CDR2 sequences are MNHEY and SMNVEV (reference sequence). The CDR3 length is 11 residues. Between the trimmed V and J ends, which lost 8 bases and 5 bases, there was a span of 6 bases. Here the CDR3 reads CASRRTGELFF. CDR3 nucleotide sequence: TGTGCCAGCCGGAGGACCGGGGAGCTGTTTTTT.

In the case of this clonotype: A much more abundant neighbour one base away suggests this may be a read error. Because the CDR3 is missing its conserved closing phenylalanine or tryptophan, this is likely a read error. The chain carries TRBV7-6 and TRBJ2-1; D ambiguous. Trimming took 1 base from V and 2 from J, leaving 9 bases between them. The germline gives CDR1 SGHVS, CDR2 FNYEAQ. This CDR3 region has 15 residues. The CDR3 coding sequence is TGTGCCAGCAGCTTAGGGATGGGCCCCTACAATGAGCAGTTCTTA. It specifies CASSLGMGPYNEQFL.

The chain employs TRBV5-1 and TRBJ2-5, with D possibly TRBD1 on 5 matching bases. CDR1 is SGHRS and CDR2 is YFSETQ in the germline V gene. The CDR3 has 15 amino acids. V was shortened by 6 bases and J by 4 bases, with 19 bases between the two germline ends. The CDR3 nucleotides read TGCGCCAGCAAGGGGCAGGGCAGCCCCAGAGAGACCCAGTACTTC. It yields the protein CASKGQGSPRETQYF.

The genes are TRBV5-4 and TRBJ1-1; 8 nucleotides align to TRBD1. CDR1 and CDR2 from the germline V gene are SGHNT and YYREEE (reference sequence). With V trimmed by 4 bases and J by 5 bases, 13 bases remained unmatched. The CDR3 is 16 residues long. The CDR3 DNA is TGTGCCAGCAGCGCCTCGGGACAGGTAGCTGATACTGAAGCTTTCTTT. It specifies CASSASGQVADTEAFF.

This clonotype occurred many times. The chain uses TRBV7-8 and TRBJ1-1; D is ambiguous. The germline gives CDR1 SGHVS, CDR2 FQNEAQ. V was trimmed by 5 bases and J by 5 bases, leaving 18 bases between them. This CDR3 is built from 15 residues. CDR3 nucleotide sequence: TGTGCCAGCAGCCGAAACGAGTTTTGGGGTACTGAAGCTTTCTTT. Its protein product is CASSRNEFWGTEAFF. Filled out from reference TRBV7-8 and TRBJ1-1, the complete variable domain reads GAGVSQSPRYKVAKRGQDVALRCDPISGHVSLFWYQQALGQGPEFLTYFQNEAQLDKSGLPSDRFFAERPEGSVSTLKIQRTQQEDSAVYLCASSRNEFWGTEAFFGQGTRLTVV.

J is TRBJ1-1 and V is TRBV28, with 10 bases identical to TRBD1. With V trimmed by 4 bases and J by 11 bases, 13 bases remained unmatched. The length of the CDR3 is 15 residues. Germline V gene data show CDR1 as MDHEN and CDR2 as SYDVKM. In nucleotides, the CDR3 is TGTGCCAGCAGTTCCCCCCAAGACAGGGGGCTATCGGCTTTCTTT. Translation: CASSSPQDRGLSAFF.

This clonotype appeared a few times. The gene calls are TRBV6-2 or TRBV6-3 and TRBJ1-5; D might be TRBD1 (5 bases). Trimming took 0 bases from V and 6 from J, leaving 15 bases between them. This CDR3 has 16 residues. Per the germline V gene, CDR1 is MNHEY and CDR2 is SVGEGT. The CDR3 sequence: CASSYSTGQGSQPQHF. CDR3 coding DNA: TGTGCCAGCAGTTACTCGACTGGGCAGGGCAGTCAGCCCCAGCATTTT.

The chain combines TRBV28 with TRBJ2-4, with TRBD1 matching 9 bases. V lost 4 bases, J lost 0 bases, and 7 bases stayed unmatched. The CDR3 extends over 17 amino acids. Germline-derived CDR1 and CDR2 are MDHEN and SYDVKM. The CDR3 loop is CASSSGGQGLAKNIQYF. As DNA, the CDR3 is TGTGCCAGCAGTTCTGGAGGACAGGGGCTAGCCAAAAACATTCAGTACTTC.

This clonotype was recorded a few times. The rearrangement links TRBV10-3 to TRBJ2-7; a weak D match, TRBD1 (6 bases). Germline-derived CDR1 and CDR2 are ENHRY and SYGVKD. The length of the CDR3 is 11 residues. Trimming took 11 bases from V and 7 from J, leaving 15 bases between them. The CDR3 region has the DNA TGTGCCGCGACACAGGGTCTAGAGCAGTACTTC. It codes for CAATQGLEQYF.

The V call is TRBV27, the J call TRBJ2-1; 11 bases map to TRBD2. CDR3 size: 14 residues. Trimming at V came to 10 bases and at J to 0 bases, leaving 2 bases not matched to a gene. Germline-derived CDR1 and CDR2 are MNHEY and SMNVEV (reference sequence). The CDR3 DNA follows: TGTGCCACCACTAGCGGGAGCTCCTACAATGAGCAGTTCTTC. Its translation is CATTSGSSYNEQFF.

The chain joins TRBV28 to TRBJ1-1; 9 bases align to TRBD1. The V gene's germline CDR1 is MDHEN and CDR2 SYDVKM. The CDR3 runs to 16 residues. V was pared by 6 bases and J by 5 bases, with 13 bases of the junction left unmatched. CDR3 sequence (DNA): TGTGCCAGCAGGGAGGGGGACAGGGAGCTGGTGACTGAAGCTTTCTTT. It specifies CASREGDRELVTEAFF. Based on the CDR3 plus reference TRBV28 and TRBJ1-1, the full variable domain is DVKVTQSSRYLVKRTGEKVFLECVQDMDHENMFWYRQDPGLGLRLIYFSYDVKMKEKGDIPEGYSVSREKKERFSLILESASTNQTSMYLCASREGDRELVTEAFFGQGTRLTVV.

This clonotype was counted between two and nine times. The gene calls are TRBV7-6 and TRBJ2-1, with D hard to call. This CDR3 region has 14 residues. Germline values: CDR1 SGHVS, CDR2 FNYEAQ. V was cut by 6 bases and J by 5 bases, with 14 bases left in between. CDR3 sequence reads: CASSPAPVDNEQFF. CDR3 nucleotides: TGTGCCAGCAGTCCCGCTCCGGTCGACAATGAGCAGTTCTTC.

This sequence joins TRBV27 and TRBJ1-1; D unclear. Trimming shortened V by 0 bases and J by 2 bases, and 10 bases separated the two germline ends. The CDR3 consists of 15 residues. Per germline, CDR1 MNHEY and CDR2 SMNVEV (reference sequence). Here the CDR3 reads CASSLSPLVNTEAFF. The CDR3, as DNA: TGTGCCAGCAGTTTATCCCCACTGGTCAACACTGAAGCTTTCTTT.

Worth noting for this clonotype: As the CDR3 is not closed by the conserved phenylalanine or tryptophan, this likely results from a read error. J is TRBJ2-1 and V is TRBV24-1; the match to TRBD1 covers 7 bases. V shed 4 bases and J 8 bases; nucleotides not matched to a gene: 7. Looked up from germline, CDR1 is KGHDR and CDR2 is SFDVKD. The CDR3 extends over 14 amino acids. Here the CDR3 reads CATSDQGTVHEQFY. The CDR3 nucleotides are TGTGCCACCAGTGACCAGGGGACAGTCCATGAGCAGTTCTAC.

As concerns this clonotype: This may arise from a read error, as a much more abundant clone is one base away. The chain joins TRBV7-2 to TRBJ2-5; D is perhaps TRBD1 or TRBD2 (5 bases each). Germline CDR1 reads SGHTA; CDR2 reads FQGNSA. The CDR3 extends over 14 amino acids. The DNA of the CDR3 is TGTGCCGGCAGCTTTAACGGGGCGGGAGAGACCCAGTACTTC. Its protein product is CAGSFNGAGETQYF.

In its sample, this clonotype was seen many times. This sequence joins TRBV7-2 and TRBJ2-1; 12 bases line up with TRBD2. Germline CDR1 is SGHTA and CDR2 is FQGNSA. CDR3 length: 16 residues. V lost 4 bases to trimming and J lost 10 bases; unmatched junction nucleotides: 11. The CDR3 loop is CASSSEQGLAGWEQFF. Here the CDR3 DNA reads TGTGCCAGCAGCTCCGAGCAGGGACTAGCGGGTTGGGAGCAGTTCTTC. Full variable domain (missing parts from reference TRBV7-2 and TRBJ2-1): GAGVSQSPSNKVTEKGKDVELRCDPISGHTALYWYRQSLGQGLEFLIYFQGNSAPDKSGLPSDRFSAERTGGSVSTLTIQRTQQEDSAVYLCASSSEQGLAGWEQFFGPGTRLTVL.

Comment on this clonotype: A much larger clone lies one base from this, so it may be a read error. The chain is built from TRBV7-9 and TRBJ1-5; D unclear. Germline V gene sequence: CDR1 SEHNR, CDR2 FQNEAQ (reference sequence). CDR3 length: 18 residues. The CDR3 DNA follows: TGTGCCAGCAGACCCCCACCCCGGGCTCGCTATAGCAATCAGCCCCAGAATTTT. Translated: CASRPPPRARYSNQPQNF.

This clonotype was counted a few times. V is TRBV7-2 and J is TRBJ2-7; D tentatively fits TRBD1 or TRBD2 (6 bases each). The CDR3 is 14 residues long. Trimming removed 7 bases at V and 3 bases at J, with 16 bases between. Germline V gene sequence: CDR1 SGHTA, CDR2 FQGNSA. The CDR3 protein is CASTNQGRIYEQYF. CDR3 coding DNA: TGTGCCAGCACCAACCAGGGGAGGATCTACGAGCAGTACTTC.

The rearrangement links TRBV5-6 to TRBJ1-1; no firm D call. V lost 0 bases, J lost 9 bases, and 9 bases lay in between. The CDR3 is 12 amino acids. Per germline, CDR1 SGHDT and CDR2 YYEEEE. Written as DNA, the CDR3 is TGTGCCAGCAGCTTGGTCGCTGGGCAAGCTTTCTTT. This codes for CASSLVAGQAFF.

The chain has TRBV12-3 or TRBV12-4 and TRBJ2-5; either TRBD1 or TRBD2 may supply D (6 bases each). The CDR3 runs 16 residues. Trimming took off 5 bases at V and 5 bases at J, with 21 bases between the two ends. The CDR3 is CASSPRGGREWETQYF. CDR3 in DNA: TGTGCCAGCAGTCCCCGAGGGGGGCGAGAGTGGGAGACCCAGTACTTC.

The chain links TRBV3-1 to TRBJ1-1; D possibly corresponds to TRBD1 (6 bases). V lost 4 bases, J lost 11 bases, and 17 bases lay in between. The germline CDR1 and CDR2 sequences are LGHDT and YNNKEL (reference sequence). The CDR3 runs 13 residues. For the CDR3, the DNA is TGTGCCAGCAGCCCTTTGGGGGCACAGGGCGCTTTCTTT. Its translation: CASSPLGAQGAFF.

This clonotype has at least ten counts. The rearrangement joins TRBV24-1 to TRBJ2-5; D perhaps matches TRBD1 (6 bases). V was pared by 9 bases and J by 2 bases, with 18 bases between. Germline V gene lookup returns CDR1 KGHDR and CDR2 SFDVKD. The CDR3 sequence is 15 residues long. The CDR3 DNA reads as TGTGCCACCCAGAACTCCAGGGGATTTCAAGAGACCCAGTACTTC. It is translated as CATQNSRGFQETQYF.

The chain employs TRBV6-1 and TRBJ2-7; 7 bases fit TRBD2. Germline-derived CDR1 and CDR2 are MNHNS and SASEGT. The CDR3 sequence is 14 residues long. Trimming cost V 7 bases and J 2 bases; bases outside gene matches: 8. The CDR3 bases are TGTGCCAGCACAAAACGGGGGGAGGCCTACGAGCAGTACTTC. Protein: CASTKRGEAYEQYF.

This clonotype was seen only a few times. The gene calls are TRBV10-3 and TRBJ2-3; 8 bases agree with TRBD1. The J segment lost 6 bases and the V segment lost 3 bases, leaving 8 bases of the junction unmatched. The CDR3 contains 15 residues. The germline gives CDR1 ENHRY, CDR2 SYGVKD. The CDR3 sequence is CAISEEQGARDTQYF. CDR3 coding DNA: TGTGCCATCAGTGAAGAGCAGGGGGCGCGGGATACGCAGTATTTT.

This chain joins TRBV4-1 and TRBJ2-7; D ambiguous. Trimming cost V 1 base and J 2 bases, with 9 bases left between them. This CDR3 has 14 residues. Per the germline V gene, CDR1 is MGHRA and CDR2 is YSYEKL. CDR3 coding DNA: TGCGCCAGCAGCCAAGCGGAACAAGCCTACGAGCAGTACTTC. This codes for CASSQAEQAYEQYF.

The J gene is TRBJ1-4, the V gene TRBV2; D uncertain. There are 16 residues in the CDR3. Trimming shortened V by 2 bases and J by 6 bases, and 16 bases separated the two germline ends. The germline CDR1 and CDR2 sequences are SNHLY and FYNNEI. In DNA form, the CDR3 reads TGTGCCAGCAGTGAACGGGAGAGTAACGGGCATGAAAAACTGTTTTTT. Encoded protein: CASSERESNGHEKLFF.

This clonotype was counted between two and nine times. V and J are TRBV7-3 and TRBJ1-6; D uncertain. The CDR3 length is 14 residues. Looked up from germline, CDR1 is SGHTA and CDR2 is FQGTGA. Trimming shortened V by 0 bases and J by 9 bases, and 9 bases separated the two germline ends. CDR3 DNA sequence: TGTGCCAGCAGCTTAACTATGGGCGGTTCACCCCTCCACTTT. Translating gives CASSLTMGGSPLHF.